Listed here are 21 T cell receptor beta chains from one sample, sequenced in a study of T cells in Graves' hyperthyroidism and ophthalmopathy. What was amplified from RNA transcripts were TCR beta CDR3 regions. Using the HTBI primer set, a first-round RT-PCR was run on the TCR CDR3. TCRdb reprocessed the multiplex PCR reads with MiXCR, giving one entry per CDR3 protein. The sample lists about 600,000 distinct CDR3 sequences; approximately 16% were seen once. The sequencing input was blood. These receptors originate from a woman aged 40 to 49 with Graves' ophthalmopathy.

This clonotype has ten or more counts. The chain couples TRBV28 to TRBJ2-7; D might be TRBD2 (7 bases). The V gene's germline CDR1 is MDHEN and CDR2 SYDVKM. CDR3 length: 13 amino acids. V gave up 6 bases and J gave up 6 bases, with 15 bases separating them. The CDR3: CASRKGGSVEQYF. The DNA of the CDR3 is TGTGCCAGCAGGAAGGGGGGGTCCGTCGAGCAGTACTTC.

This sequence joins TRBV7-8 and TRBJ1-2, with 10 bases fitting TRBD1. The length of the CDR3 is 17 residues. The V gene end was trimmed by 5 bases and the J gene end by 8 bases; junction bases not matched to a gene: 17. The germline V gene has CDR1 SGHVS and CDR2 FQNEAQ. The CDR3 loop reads CASSRASGGTGELGYTF. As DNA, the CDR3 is TGTGCCAGCAGCCGAGCCTCAGGGGGGACAGGGGAGTTGGGCTACACCTTC.

The CDR3 DNA sequence: TGCAGTGCCCGGGGGTTAGGGGATGGCTACACCTTC. Protein product: CSARGLGDGYTF. The chain has TRBV20-1 and TRBJ1-2; D perhaps matches TRBD1 (5 bases). The CDR3 is 12 amino acids. Looked up from germline, CDR1 is DFQATT and CDR2 is SNEGSKA (reference sequence). V lost 6 bases and J 6 bases, leaving 14 bases between the germline ends.

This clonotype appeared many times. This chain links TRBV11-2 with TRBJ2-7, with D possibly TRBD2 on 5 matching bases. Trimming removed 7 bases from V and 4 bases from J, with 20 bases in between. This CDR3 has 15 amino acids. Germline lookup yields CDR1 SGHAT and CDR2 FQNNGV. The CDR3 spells CASNHRAGSLYEQYF. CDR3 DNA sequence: TGTGCCAGCAACCATCGGGCGGGCTCGTTATACGAGCAGTACTTC. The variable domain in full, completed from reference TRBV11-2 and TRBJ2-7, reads EAGVAQSPRYKIIEKRQSVAFWCNPISGHATLYWYQQILGQGPKLLIQFQNNGVVDDSQLPKDRFSAERLKGVDSTLKIQPAKLEDSAVYLCASNHRAGSLYEQYFGPGTRLTVT.

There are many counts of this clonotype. DNA for the CDR3: TGTGCCAGCAGTTTTTATTCGGTGCTAGCGGCAACCAGCAATGAGCAGTTCTTC. Residues: CASSFYSVLAATSNEQFF. The J gene is TRBJ2-1, the V gene TRBV28; 7 bases are shared with TRBD2. V lost 3 bases, J lost 6 bases, and 17 bases stayed unmatched. This CDR3 comprises 18 residues. Germline V lookup: CDR1 MDHEN, CDR2 SYDVKM. The full variable domain, rest sourced from reference TRBV28 and TRBJ2-1, is DVKVTQSSRYLVKRTGEKVFLECVQDMDHENMFWYRQDPGLGLRLIYFSYDVKMKEKGDIPEGYSVSREKKERFSLILESASTNQTSMYLCASSFYSVLAATSNEQFFGPGTRLTVL.

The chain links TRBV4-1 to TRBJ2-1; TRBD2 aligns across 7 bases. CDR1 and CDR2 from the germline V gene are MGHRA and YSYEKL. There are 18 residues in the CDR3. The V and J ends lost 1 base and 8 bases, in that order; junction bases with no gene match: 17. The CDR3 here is CASSQGLLGQWGRDEQFF. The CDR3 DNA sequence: TGCGCCAGCAGCCAAGGGCTTTTGGGGCAGTGGGGGAGGGATGAGCAGTTCTTC.

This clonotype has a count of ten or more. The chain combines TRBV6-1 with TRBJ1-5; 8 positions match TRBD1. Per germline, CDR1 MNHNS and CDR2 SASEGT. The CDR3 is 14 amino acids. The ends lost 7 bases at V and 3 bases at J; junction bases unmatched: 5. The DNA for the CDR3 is TGTGCCAGCAACGGACAGGGCGACAATCAGCCCCAGCATTTT. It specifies CASNGQGDNQPQHF.

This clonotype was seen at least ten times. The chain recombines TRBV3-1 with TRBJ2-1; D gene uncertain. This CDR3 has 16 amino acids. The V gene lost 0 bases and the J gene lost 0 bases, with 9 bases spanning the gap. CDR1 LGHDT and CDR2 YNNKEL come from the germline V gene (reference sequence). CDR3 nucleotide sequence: TGTGCCAGCAGCCAAGATCCGGTGAGCTCCTACAATGAGCAGTTCTTC. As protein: CASSQDPVSSYNEQFF.

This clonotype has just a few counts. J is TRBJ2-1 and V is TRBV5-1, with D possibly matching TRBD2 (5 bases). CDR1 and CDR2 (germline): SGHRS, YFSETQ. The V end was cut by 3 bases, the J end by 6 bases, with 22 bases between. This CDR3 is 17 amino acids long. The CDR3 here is CASSSGLPNLGSNEQFF. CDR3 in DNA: TGCGCCAGCAGCTCTGGACTGCCGAATCTTGGTTCCAATGAGCAGTTCTTC.

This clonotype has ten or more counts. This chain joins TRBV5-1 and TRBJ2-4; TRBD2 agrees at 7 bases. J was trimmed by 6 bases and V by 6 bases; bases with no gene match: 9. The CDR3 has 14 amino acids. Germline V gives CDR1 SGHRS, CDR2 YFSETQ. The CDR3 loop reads CASTHPGEGNIQYF. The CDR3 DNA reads TGCGCCAGCACCCACCCGGGGGAGGGAAACATTCAGTACTTC.

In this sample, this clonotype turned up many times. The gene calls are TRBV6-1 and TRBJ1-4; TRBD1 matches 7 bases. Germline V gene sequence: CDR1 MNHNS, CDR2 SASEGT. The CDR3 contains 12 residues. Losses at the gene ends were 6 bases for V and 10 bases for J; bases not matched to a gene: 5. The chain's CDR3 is CASSDNRGKLFF. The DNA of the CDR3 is TGTGCCAGCAGCGATAACAGGGGAAAACTGTTTTTT.

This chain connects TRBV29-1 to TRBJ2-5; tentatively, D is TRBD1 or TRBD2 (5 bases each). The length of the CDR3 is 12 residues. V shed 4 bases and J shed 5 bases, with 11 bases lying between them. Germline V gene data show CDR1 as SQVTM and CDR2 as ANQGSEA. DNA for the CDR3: TGCAGCGTTGGGGGGAGCGGCGAGACCCAGTACTTC. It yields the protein CSVGGSGETQYF.

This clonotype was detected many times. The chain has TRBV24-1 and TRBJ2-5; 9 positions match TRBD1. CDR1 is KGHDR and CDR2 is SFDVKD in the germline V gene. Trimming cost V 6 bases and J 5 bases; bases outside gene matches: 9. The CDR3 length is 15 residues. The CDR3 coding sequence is TGTGCCACCAGTTCATTCGGGACAGGGACGGAGACCCAGTACTTC. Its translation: CATSSFGTGTETQYF.

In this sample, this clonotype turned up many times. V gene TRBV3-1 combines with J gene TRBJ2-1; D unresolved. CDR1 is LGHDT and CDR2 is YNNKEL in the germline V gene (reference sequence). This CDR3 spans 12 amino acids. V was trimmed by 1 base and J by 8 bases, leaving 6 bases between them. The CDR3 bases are TGTGCCAGCAGCCAAGGGGGTGATGAGCAGTTCTTC. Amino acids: CASSQGGDEQFF.

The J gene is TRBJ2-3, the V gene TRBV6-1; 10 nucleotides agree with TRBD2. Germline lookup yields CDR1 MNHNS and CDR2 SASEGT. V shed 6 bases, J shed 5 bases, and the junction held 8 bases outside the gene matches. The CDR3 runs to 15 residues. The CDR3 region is CASSGSGGLGDTQYF. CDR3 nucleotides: TGTGCCAGCAGCGGTAGCGGGGGGTTGGGAGATACGCAGTATTTT.

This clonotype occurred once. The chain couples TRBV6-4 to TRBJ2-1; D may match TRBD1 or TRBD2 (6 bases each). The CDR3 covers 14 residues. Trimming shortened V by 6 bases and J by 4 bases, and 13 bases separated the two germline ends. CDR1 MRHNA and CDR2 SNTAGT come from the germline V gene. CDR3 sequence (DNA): TGTGCCAGCAGAGACAGGAGGGTATACAATGAGCAGTTCTTC. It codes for CASRDRRVYNEQFF.

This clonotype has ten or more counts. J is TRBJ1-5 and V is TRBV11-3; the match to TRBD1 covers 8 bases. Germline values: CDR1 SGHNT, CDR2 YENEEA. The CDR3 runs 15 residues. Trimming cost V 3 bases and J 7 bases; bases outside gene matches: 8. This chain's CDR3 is CASSLWQGARQPQHF. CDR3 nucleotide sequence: TGTGCCAGCAGCTTGTGGCAGGGGGCCCGGCAGCCCCAGCATTTT.

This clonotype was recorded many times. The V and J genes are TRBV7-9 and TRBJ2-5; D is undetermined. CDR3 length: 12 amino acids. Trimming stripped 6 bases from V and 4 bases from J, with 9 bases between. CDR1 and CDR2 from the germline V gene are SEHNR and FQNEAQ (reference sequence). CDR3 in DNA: TGTGCCAGCAGTCAAATGGGAGAGACCCAGTACTTC. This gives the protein CASSQMGETQYF.

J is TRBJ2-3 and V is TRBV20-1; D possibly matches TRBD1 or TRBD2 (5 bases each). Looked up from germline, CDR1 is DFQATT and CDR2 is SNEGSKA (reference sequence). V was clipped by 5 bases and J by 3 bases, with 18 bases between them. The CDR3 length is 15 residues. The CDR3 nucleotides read TGCAGTGCTCGAGGGGCAGCCGAGTTGACAGATACGCAGTATTTT. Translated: CSARGAAELTDTQYF.

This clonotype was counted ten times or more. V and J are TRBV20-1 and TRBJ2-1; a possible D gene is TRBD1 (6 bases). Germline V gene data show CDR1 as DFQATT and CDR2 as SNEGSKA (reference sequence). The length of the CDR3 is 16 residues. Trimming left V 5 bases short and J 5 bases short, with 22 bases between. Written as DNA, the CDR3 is TGCAGTGCTCTTCCTTCCGGGACACGGAGGAACAATGAGCAGTTCTTC. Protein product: CSALPSGTRRNNEQFF.

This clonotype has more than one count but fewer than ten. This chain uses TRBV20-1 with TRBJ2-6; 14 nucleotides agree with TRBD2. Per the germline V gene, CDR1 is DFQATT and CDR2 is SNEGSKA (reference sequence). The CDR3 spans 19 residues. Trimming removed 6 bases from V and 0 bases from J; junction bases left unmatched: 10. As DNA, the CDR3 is TGCAGTGCCACAATTGGACTAGCGGGAGGCTCCTCTGGGGCCAACGTCCTGACTTTC. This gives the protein CSATIGLAGGSSGANVLTF.